This TCR beta chain was captured by sequencing in a study of T cell responses to AZD1222 COVID-19 vaccine. Study outcomes and limitations: Regions 160-218 and 743-854 held dominance among vaccine-associated CD4 TCRs, which spanned spike.

This CDR3 is built from 13 residues. V lost 1 base and J lost 3, with 7 bases in between. Germline V gene lookup returns CDR1 SGHRS and CDR2 YFSETQ. Profiled with immunoSEQ multiplex PCR; TCRdb holds only in-frame clones, not every one. The table shows more than 80,000 clones, with 80% to 95% occurring only once. In regard to this clone: Its specificity is not known.

The sequence derives from an adult who received the AZD1222 COVID-19 vaccine. This rearrangement joins TRBV5-1 to TRBJ1-1, with D unclear. This specimen was peripheral blood, taken 28 days after the second AZD1222 dose. The CDR3 loop is CASSLTEYTEAFF. The DNA for the CDR3 is TGCGCCAGCAGCTTGACAGAGTACACTGAAGCTTTCTTT.